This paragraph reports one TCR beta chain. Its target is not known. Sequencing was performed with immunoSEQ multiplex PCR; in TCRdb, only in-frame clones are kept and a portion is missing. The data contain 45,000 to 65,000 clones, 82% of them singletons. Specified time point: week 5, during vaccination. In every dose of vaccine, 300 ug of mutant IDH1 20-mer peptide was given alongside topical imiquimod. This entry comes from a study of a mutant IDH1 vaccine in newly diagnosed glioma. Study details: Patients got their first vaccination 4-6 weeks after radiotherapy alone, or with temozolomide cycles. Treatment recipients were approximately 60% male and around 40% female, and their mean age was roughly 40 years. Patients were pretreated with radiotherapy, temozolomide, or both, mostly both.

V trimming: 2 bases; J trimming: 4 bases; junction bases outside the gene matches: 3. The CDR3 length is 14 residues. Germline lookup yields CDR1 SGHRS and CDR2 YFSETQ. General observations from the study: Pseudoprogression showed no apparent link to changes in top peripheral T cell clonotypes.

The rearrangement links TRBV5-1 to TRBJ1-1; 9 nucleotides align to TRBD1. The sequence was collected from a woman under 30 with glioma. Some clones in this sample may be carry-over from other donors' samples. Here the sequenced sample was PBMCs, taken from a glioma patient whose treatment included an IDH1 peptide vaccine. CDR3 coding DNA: TGCGCCAGCAGCTTCGACAGGGGGACCACTGAAGCTTTCTTT. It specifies CASSFDRGTTEAFF. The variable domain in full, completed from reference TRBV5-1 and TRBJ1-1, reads KAGVTQTPRYLIKTRGQQVTLSCSPISGHRSVSWYQQTPGQGLQFLFEYFSETQRNKGNFPGRFSGRQFSNSRSEMNVSTLELGDSALYLCASSFDRGTTEAFFGQGTRLTVV.